This record covers a single T cell receptor beta chain. Time point meaning: peripheral blood 6 weeks after treatment start. This sample was included in a study of PD-L1 blockade in urothelial cancer. The CDR3 is 14 residues long. Germline CDR1 reads KGHSH; CDR2 reads LQKENI. With V trimmed by 4 bases and J by 3 bases, 6 bases remained unmatched. Produced via immunoSEQ multiplex PCR; TCRdb's table is partial and in-frame only. The top ten hold 8.8% of the sample, which has 45,000 to 50,000 clones, approximately 78% seen once. The sequence was collected from an older man with urothelial cancer. V usage is TRBV18 and J usage is TRBJ2-7; 7 bases line up with TRBD1. Material: PBMCs, obtained around atezolizumab (anti-PD-L1) treatment. The DNA for the CDR3 is TGTGCCAGCTCACAATCGGGACAGAACTACGAGCAGTACTTC. Its protein is CASSQSGQNYEQYF.